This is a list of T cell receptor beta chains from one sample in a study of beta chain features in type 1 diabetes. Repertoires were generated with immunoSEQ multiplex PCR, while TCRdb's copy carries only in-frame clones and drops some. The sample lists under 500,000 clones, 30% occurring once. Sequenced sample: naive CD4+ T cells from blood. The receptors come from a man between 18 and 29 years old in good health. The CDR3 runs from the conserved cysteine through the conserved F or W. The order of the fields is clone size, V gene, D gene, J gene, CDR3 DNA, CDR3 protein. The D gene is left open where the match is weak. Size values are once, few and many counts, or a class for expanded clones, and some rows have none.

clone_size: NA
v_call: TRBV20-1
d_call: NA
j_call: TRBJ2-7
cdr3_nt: TGCAGTGCTTGGGACATCTACGAGCAGTACTTC
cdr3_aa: CSAWDIYEQYF

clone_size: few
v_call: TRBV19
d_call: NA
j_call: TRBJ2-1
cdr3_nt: TGTGCCAGCCAACCGAACCTAGCCAATGAGCAGTTCTTC
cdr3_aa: CASQPNLANEQFF

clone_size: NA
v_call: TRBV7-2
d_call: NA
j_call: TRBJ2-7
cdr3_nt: TGTGCCAGCAGCTCGAAGACCTTCTACGAGCAGTACTTC
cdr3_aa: CASSSKTFYEQYF

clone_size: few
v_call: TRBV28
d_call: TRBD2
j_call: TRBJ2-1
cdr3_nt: TGTGCCAGCCCGGGGGGGAATGAGCAGTTCTTC
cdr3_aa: CASPGGNEQFF

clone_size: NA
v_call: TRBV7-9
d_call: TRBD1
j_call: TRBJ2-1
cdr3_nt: TGTGCCAGCCGCAGGGGGAGCTCCTACAATGAGCAGTTCTTC
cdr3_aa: CASRRGSSYNEQFF

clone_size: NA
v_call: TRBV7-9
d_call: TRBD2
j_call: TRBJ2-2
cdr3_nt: TGTGCCAGCAGCTATGAGAGACTAGCCTCCGGGGAGCTGTTTTTT
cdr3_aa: CASSYERLASGELFF

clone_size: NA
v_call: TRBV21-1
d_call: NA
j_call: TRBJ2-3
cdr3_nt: TGTGCCAGCACCTTTCCTGAAGGGACACTCCGTGCAGATACGCAGTATTTT
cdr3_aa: CASTFPEGTLRADTQYF

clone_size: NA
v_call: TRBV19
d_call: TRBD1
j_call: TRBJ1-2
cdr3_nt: TGTGCCAGTAGTACCGGGACAGGGGAGGATGGCTACACCTTC
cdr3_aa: CASSTGTGEDGYTF

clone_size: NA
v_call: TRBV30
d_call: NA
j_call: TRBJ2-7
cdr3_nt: TGTGCCTGGAGTGTTGCCTACGAGCAGTACTTC
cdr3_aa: CAWSVAYEQYF

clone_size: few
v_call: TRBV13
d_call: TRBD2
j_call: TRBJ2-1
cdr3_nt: TGTGCCAGCAGCGCGGGACTAGCGGATTACAATGAGCAGTTCTTC
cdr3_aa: CASSAGLADYNEQFF

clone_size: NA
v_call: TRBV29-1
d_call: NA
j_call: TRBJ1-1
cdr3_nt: TGCAGCGTTACGGGACGACTAATGAACACTGAAGCTTTCTTT
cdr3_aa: CSVTGRLMNTEAFF

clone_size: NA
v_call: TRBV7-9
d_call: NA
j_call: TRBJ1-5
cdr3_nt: TGTGCCAGCGACCGGGATAGCAATCAGCCCCAGCATTTT
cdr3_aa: CASDRDSNQPQHF

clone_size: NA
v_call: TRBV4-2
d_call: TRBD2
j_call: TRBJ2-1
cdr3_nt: TGTGCCAGCAGCCAAGAACGGACTAGCGGGAGGGGGCACAATGAGCAGTTCTTC
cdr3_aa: CASSQERTSGRGHNEQFF

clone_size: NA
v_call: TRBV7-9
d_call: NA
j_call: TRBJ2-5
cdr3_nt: TGTGCCAGCTGCCGTTTTGGGGCACCACAAGAGACCCAGTACTTC
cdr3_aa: CASCRFGAPQETQYF

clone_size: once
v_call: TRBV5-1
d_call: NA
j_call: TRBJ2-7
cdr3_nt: TGCGCCAGCAGCCAAGGTGGGGGGAGCTACTACGAGCAGTACTTC
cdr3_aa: CASSQGGGSYYEQYF

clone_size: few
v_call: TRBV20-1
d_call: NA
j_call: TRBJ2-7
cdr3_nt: TGCAGTGCTAGATGGCAGGGGGAGCAGTACTTC
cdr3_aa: CSARWQGEQYF

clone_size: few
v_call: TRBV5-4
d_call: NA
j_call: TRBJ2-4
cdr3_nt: TGTGCCAGCACCCTTGCAGGGACCCTAGCCAAAAACATTCAGTACTTC
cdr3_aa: CASTLAGTLAKNIQYF

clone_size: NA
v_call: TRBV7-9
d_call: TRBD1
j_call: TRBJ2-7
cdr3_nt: TGTGCCAGCAGCCTCTCCGGGACAGGGCACAACGAGCAGTACTTC
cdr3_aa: CASSLSGTGHNEQYF

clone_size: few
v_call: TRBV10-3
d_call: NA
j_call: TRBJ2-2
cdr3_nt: TGTGCCATCAGTGAGTCCGGGGACACCGGGGAGCTGTTTTTT
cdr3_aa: CAISESGDTGELFF

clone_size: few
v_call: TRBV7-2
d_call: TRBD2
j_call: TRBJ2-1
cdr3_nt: TGTGCCAGCAGCTCGGAGGTAGCGGGAGGAAATGAGCAGTTCTTC
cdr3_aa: CASSSEVAGGNEQFF

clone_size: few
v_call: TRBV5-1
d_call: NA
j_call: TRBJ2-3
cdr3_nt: TGCGCCAGCAGCGTTACCGACAGGGATACGCAGTATTTT
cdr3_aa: CASSVTDRDTQYF

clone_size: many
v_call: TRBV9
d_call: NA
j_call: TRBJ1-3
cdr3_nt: TGTGCCAGCAGCGCATCAGGTTCGAGGGACACCATATATTTT
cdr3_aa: CASSASGSRDTIYF

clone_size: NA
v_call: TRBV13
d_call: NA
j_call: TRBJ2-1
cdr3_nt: TGTGCCAGCAGCTTTTATACGGAGATCTCCTACAATGAGCAGTTCTTC
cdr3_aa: CASSFYTEISYNEQFF

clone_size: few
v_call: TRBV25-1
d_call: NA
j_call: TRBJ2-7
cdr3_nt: TGTGCCAGCAACCCGGGACCACGCTCCTACGAGCAGTACTTC
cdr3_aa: CASNPGPRSYEQYF

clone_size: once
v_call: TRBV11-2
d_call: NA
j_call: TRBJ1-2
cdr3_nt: TGTGCCAGCAGCGAGGACGGCTATGGCTACACCTTC
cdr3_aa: CASSEDGYGYTF

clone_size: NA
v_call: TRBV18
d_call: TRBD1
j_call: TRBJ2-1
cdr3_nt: TGTGCCAGCTCACCATGGACAGGGGGCTACAATGAGCAGTTCTTC
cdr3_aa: CASSPWTGGYNEQFF

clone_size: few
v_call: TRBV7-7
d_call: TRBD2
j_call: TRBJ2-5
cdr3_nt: TGTGCCAGCAGCACGGGACTAGCGGGAGAGGGGGAGACCCAGTACTTC
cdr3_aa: CASSTGLAGEGETQYF

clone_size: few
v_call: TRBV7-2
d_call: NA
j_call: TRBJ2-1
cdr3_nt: TGTGCCAGCAGCGTACAGGGTTTAGGGGGCAATGAGCAGTTCTTC
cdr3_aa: CASSVQGLGGNEQFF

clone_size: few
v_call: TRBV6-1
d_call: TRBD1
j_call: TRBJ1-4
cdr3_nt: TGTGCCAGCAGTGAACTGCGACAGGGTGAAAAACTGTTTTTT
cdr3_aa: CASSELRQGEKLFF

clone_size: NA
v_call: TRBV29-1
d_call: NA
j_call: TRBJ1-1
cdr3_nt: TGCAGCGTTGAAGGGGGTGGGGAACCGAACACTGAAGCTTTCTTT
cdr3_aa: CSVEGGGEPNTEAFF

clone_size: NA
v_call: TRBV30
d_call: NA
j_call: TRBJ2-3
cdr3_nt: TGTGCCTGGAGCGTGCTAAGCACAGATACGCAGTATTTT
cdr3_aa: CAWSVLSTDTQYF

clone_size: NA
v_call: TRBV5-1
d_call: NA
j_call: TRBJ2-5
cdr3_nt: TGCGCCAGCAGCTTTCAGGGTTTGGAGACCCAGTACTTC
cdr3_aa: CASSFQGLETQYF

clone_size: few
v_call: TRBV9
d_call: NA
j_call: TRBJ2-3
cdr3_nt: TGTGCCAGCAGCATAGGGCGGTTCTCTAGCACAGATACGCAGTATTTT
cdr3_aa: CASSIGRFSSTDTQYF

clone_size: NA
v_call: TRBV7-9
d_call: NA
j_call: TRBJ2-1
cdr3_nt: TGTGCCAGCAGCGACCGGGGACCCAGGGAGCAGTTCTTC
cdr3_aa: CASSDRGPREQFF

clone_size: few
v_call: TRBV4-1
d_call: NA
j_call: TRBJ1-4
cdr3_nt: TGCGCCAGCAGCCCCAGGGTATTAATCTGGGAAAAACTGTTTTTT
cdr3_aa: CASSPRVLIWEKLFF

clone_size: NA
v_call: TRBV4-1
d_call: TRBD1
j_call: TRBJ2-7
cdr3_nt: TGCGCCAGCAGCCGAGACAGGGGGACATCCTACGAGCAGTACTTC
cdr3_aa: CASSRDRGTSYEQYF

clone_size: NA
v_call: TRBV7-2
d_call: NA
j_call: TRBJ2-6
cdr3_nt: TGTGCCAGCGGCCGTCGCTCTGGGGCCAACGTCCTGACTTTC
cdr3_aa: CASGRRSGANVLTF

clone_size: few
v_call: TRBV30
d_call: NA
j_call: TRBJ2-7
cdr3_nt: TGTGCCTGGAGTGTACTAGGACAGCAATACGAGCAGTACTTC
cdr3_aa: CAWSVLGQQYEQYF

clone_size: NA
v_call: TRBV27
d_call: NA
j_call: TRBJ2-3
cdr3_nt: TGTGCCAGCAGTTCGCGACAGCCTAGCACAGATACGCAGTATTTT
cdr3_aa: CASSSRQPSTDTQYF

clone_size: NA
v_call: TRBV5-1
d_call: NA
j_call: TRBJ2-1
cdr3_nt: TGCGCCAGCAGCTTCACAGGGATGGGGTACAATGAGCAGTTCTTC
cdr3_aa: CASSFTGMGYNEQFF

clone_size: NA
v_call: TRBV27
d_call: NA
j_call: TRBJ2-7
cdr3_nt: TGTGCCAGCAGTCACACTAGCTTAGCAGGCGAGCAGTACTTC
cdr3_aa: CASSHTSLAGEQYF

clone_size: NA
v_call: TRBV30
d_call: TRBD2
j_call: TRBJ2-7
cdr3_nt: TGTGCCTGGGCCTGGGGACTAGCCAACAACGAGCAGTACTTC
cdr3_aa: CAWAWGLANNEQYF

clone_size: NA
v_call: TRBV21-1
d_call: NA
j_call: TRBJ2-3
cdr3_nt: TGTGCCAGCAGCCCCCGGGGAGCGGTCACAGATACGCAGTATTTT
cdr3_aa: CASSPRGAVTDTQYF

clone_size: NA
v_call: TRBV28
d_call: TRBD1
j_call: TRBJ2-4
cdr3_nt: TGTGCCAGCAGTCCTCCGCTGGGACAGCAAAACATTCAGTACTTC
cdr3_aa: CASSPPLGQQNIQYF

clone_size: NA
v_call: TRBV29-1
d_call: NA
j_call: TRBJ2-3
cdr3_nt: TGCAGCGTTGTTAGCGTGGCGGATACGCAGTATTTT
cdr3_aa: CSVVSVADTQYF

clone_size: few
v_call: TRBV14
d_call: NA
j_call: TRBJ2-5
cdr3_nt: TGTGCCAGCAGCCAACTCCTGTCGGGGGAGACCCAGTACTTC
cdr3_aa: CASSQLLSGETQYF

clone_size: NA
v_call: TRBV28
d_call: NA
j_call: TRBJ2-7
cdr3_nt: TGTGCCAGCACGAGGAACAGGGAGATTTACGAGCAGTACTTC
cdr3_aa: CASTRNREIYEQYF